The present T cell receptor beta chain was sequenced within a study of blood T cell repertoires in COVID-19. The CDR3 has 16 residues. V was trimmed by 5 bases and J by 0 bases, leaving 14 bases between them. Germline assignment: CDR1 MNHEY and CDR2 SMNVEV (reference sequence). TCRdb's copy holds only in-frame clones and misses some; the assay was immunoSEQ multiplex PCR. The sample holds a few hundred thousand clones; just under 90% are singletons and the top ten take approximately 6.2%. Material: peripheral blood. The clonotype originates from a man aged 55 to 70 who had recovered from COVID-19. The chain combines TRBV27 with TRBJ2-4; a possible D gene is TRBD1 (5 bases). The CDR3 protein is CASSARQILAKNIQYF. The CDR3 DNA follows: TGTGCCAGCAGTGCCAGACAGATACTAGCCAAAAACATTCAGTACTTC.